This entry describes one T cell receptor beta chain. This clone has just a few counts. It has no known antigen specificity. Per-base quality was not reported, and no clone a single base away is much larger than it. TCRbeta CDR3 regions were amplified from genomic DNA by means of the immunoSEQ Assay, a bias-controlled multiplex PCR. Processing in the source paper ran as follows. The number of nucleated cells in each sample was estimated by amplification of reference gene primers within the assay. Sequence reads were collapsed and filtered to measure the absolute abundance of every unique TCRbeta CDR3 rearrangement. Productive Simpson clonality was computed per sample as the square root of Simpson's diversity index over productive rearrangements. Imported from immuneACCESS, the table was reduced by TCRdb to in-frame sequences with V and J called. These copies leave out some clones; in studies compared against another copy, an unresolved V gene accounts for under half, and the cause of the remainder is not known. The V and J calls and clone size are taken from that table; D and trimming were inferred from the DNA. The sample profile shows roughly 130,000 clones; 70% to 80% of them were found once. The ten largest clones add up to 16% of the sample.

Each collaborating institution followed its own protocols to collect whole blood in K2EDTA tubes. For TCRbeta analysis, collaborators shipped samples as frozen whole blood, isolated PBMCs, or DNA extracted from either of those sample types. The sample belongs to a study of blood T cell repertoires in COVID-19 (TCRdb year 2020). Background on the whole study: Collaborator samples came from the United States, Italy and Spain and covered acute and convalescent phases of COVID-19. The material from the prospective study consisted of cDNA or gDNA derived from T cells, B-cell-depleted T cells, or PBMCs. Deeply sampled blood TCRbeta repertoires from subjects exposed to, actively infected with, or recovered from COVID-19 were included in the dataset. The repertoires were released in a freely available public database intended as a resource for research on the immune response to SARS-CoV-2. Samples were obtained from the ongoing ImmuneRACE study (first 160 participants) and from 1,200 or so subjects provided by 6 global collaborators. Nearly every sample came with metadata listing a de-identified subject ID, COVID-19 status, age in years and sex. HLA class I and class II types, where available, came from metadata supplied by the sample provider rather than from assay-based typing.

The germline V gene (reference sequence) sets CDR1 to LNHDA and CDR2 to SQIVND. V is pared back by 5 bases and J by 6 bases, with 19 bases lying between the germline termini. From the cysteine through the phenylalanine, the CDR3 covers 15 amino acids. Of all the DNA, just the CDR3 is kept, 45 bases in frame from base 1. Study-level results and caveats: Clinical and demographic metadata were provided uncurated, with the amount varying by source and participant.

Sequencing was carried out using peripheral blood. This sequence was found in a man between 50 and 59 years old with acute or convalescent COVID-19. Recombination connected TRBV19 to TRBJ1-2; the D gene is possibly TRBD1, with 6 bases matching. The CDR3 here reads CASSHRQVFSDGYTF. DNA sequence: TGTGCCAGTAGTCACCGACAGGTCTTCAGCGATGGCTACACCTTC.